A selection of T cell receptor beta chains follows, all from one sample in a study of OX40 agonist ivuxolimab in advanced cancers. TCRdb keeps only in-frame clones here, not all; method: immunoSEQ multiplex PCR. The repertoire holds more than 30,000 clones, with roughly 90% as singletons. This material consisted of CD4+ or CD8+ T cells sorted from blood, taken in a trial of the OX40 agonist ivuxolimab. The receptors here all came from an adult with an advanced solid tumor such as melanoma, head and neck, liver or kidney cancer. Each CDR3 is given with its conserved first and last residue. Each record gives: V gene, D gene, clone size, J gene, CDR3 protein, CDR3 DNA. D genes are given only for firm matches. Size is stated for part of the rows, as once, few or many counts, or as a class when the clone is expanded.

TRBV7-2	-	-	TRBJ1-1	CASSKTGTYEAFF	TGTGCCAGCAGCAAGACAGGAACATATGAAGCTTTCTTT
TRBV13	-	-	TRBJ1-2	CASSSQGMRTNYGYTF	TGTGCCAGCAGCTCCCAGGGGATGCGGACTAACTATGGCTACACCTTC
TRBV13	-	-	TRBJ2-7	CASSYEGASSYEQYF	TGTGCCAGCAGCTATGAAGGGGCATCTTCCTACGAGCAGTACTTC
TRBV14	-	-	TRBJ2-7	CASSQGGAMTYTYEQYF	TGTGCCAGCAGCCAAGGGGGAGCAATGACATATACCTACGAGCAGTACTTC
TRBV10-2	-	-	TRBJ2-7	CASSEGGGSEQYF	TGCGCCAGCAGTGAGGGGGGCGGCTCCGAGCAGTACTTC
TRBV28	TRBD2	once	TRBJ2-3	CASNLSGREDTQYF	TGTGCCAGCAACCTTAGCGGGAGGGAGGATACGCAGTATTTT
TRBV11-1	-	once	TRBJ2-1	CASSLGKGWDEQFF	TGTGCCAGCAGCTTAGGGAAGGGCTGGGATGAGCAGTTCTTC
TRBV2	TRBD1	-	TRBJ2-2	CASSDGQGAGELFF	TGTGCCAGCAGTGATGGCCAGGGGGCCGGGGAGCTGTTTTTT
TRBV28	TRBD1	-	TRBJ2-5	CASSPGQGQKETQYF	TGTGCCAGCAGTCCGGGCCAGGGACAGAAAGAGACCCAGTACTTC
TRBV6-5	-	-	TRBJ2-1	CASSYNREGEQFF	TGTGCCAGCAGTTACAACAGGGAAGGTGAGCAGTTCTTC
TRBV27	TRBD1	-	TRBJ1-5	CASSPDRGNQPQHF	TGTGCCAGCAGTCCGGACAGGGGCAATCAGCCCCAGCATTTT
TRBV4-3	-	-	TRBJ2-1	CASSQEMVSTREQFF	TGCGCCAGCAGCCAAGAGATGGTTTCAACTAGGGAGCAGTTCTTC
TRBV27	-	-	TRBJ2-5	CASSATAGAQETQYF	TGTGCCAGCTCCGCCACCGCGGGGGCCCAAGAGACCCAGTACTTC
TRBV14	-	-	TRBJ2-7	CASSPFERAEQYF	TGTGCCAGCAGCCCCTTTGAGAGAGCCGAGCAGTACTTC
TRBV6-5	TRBD2	-	TRBJ2-3	CASSWTSGITDTQYF	TGTGCCAGCAGTTGGACTAGCGGGATAACAGATACGCAGTATTTT
TRBV9	-	once	TRBJ2-3	CASSGTGTDTQYF	TGTGCCAGCAGCGGGACCGGCACAGATACGCAGTATTTT
TRBV2	TRBD2	-	TRBJ2-7	CASSERPGLGAYEQYF	TGTGCCAGCAGTGAGAGGCCGGGACTAGGGGCCTACGAGCAGTACTTC
TRBV7-9	-	-	TRBJ2-7	CASSLDAESSYEQYF	TGTGCCAGCAGCCTCGACGCGGAATCCTCCTACGAGCAGTACTTC
TRBV6-6	-	-	TRBJ2-5	CASSRGREQETQYF	TGTGCCAGCAGCCGGGGCCGGGAGCAAGAGACCCAGTACTTC
TRBV7-6	-	-	TRBJ2-7	CASSLAGDKQGRRSYEQYF	TGTGCCAGCAGCTTAGCGGGGGACAAACAGGGTAGAAGGTCCTACGAGCAGTACTTC
TRBV10-1	TRBD2	-	TRBJ2-7	CASSDWLADYEQYF	TGCGCCAGCAGTGATTGGCTAGCGGACTACGAGCAGTACTTC
TRBV28	-	-	TRBJ1-2	CASSSLSGYTF	TGTGCCAGCAGTTCCCTTTCTGGCTACACCTTC
TRBV4-3	-	-	TRBJ1-5	CASSQDVVQRGNQPQHF	TGCGCCAGCAGCCAAGATGTAGTCCAGAGGGGCAATCAGCCCCAGCATTTT
TRBV6-1	-	-	TRBJ2-4	CASSETFLAKNIQYF	TGTGCCAGCAGTGAGACGTTCCTAGCCAAAAACATTCAGTACTTC
TRBV4-1	-	-	TRBJ2-5	CASSQDQDPQETQYF	TGCGCCAGCAGCCAAGACCAGGACCCTCAAGAGACCCAGTACTTC
TRBV5-1	TRBD1	-	TRBJ1-4	CASSFRGPEKLFF	TGCGCCAGCAGCTTCAGGGGGCCGGAAAAACTGTTTTTT
TRBV7-9	-	-	TRBJ1-4	CASSLELIWDEKLFF	TGTGCCAGCAGCTTAGAGCTAATATGGGATGAAAAACTGTTTTTT
TRBV7-6	-	-	TRBJ2-5	CASSLGVRVNQETQYF	TGTGCCAGCAGCTTAGGGGTTAGAGTGAATCAAGAGACCCAGTACTTC
TRBV18	-	-	TRBJ2-7	CASSPARSYEQYF	TGTGCCAGCTCACCTGCGCGATCCTACGAGCAGTACTTC
TRBV6-5	TRBD1	-	TRBJ2-7	CASSFTGTAPYEQYF	TGTGCCAGCAGTTTCACCGGGACAGCCCCATACGAGCAGTACTTC
TRBV11-2	TRBD2	-	TRBJ2-1	CASSSWTSGRAEEQFF	TGTGCCAGCAGCTCTTGGACTAGCGGGAGGGCGGAAGAGCAGTTCTTC
TRBV28	TRBD1	-	TRBJ1-4	CASSPKIRQGATNEKLFF	TGTGCCAGCAGTCCCAAAATCCGACAGGGGGCAACTAATGAAAAACTGTTTTTT
TRBV9	-	-	TRBJ2-1	CASSVVNNEQFF	TGTGCCAGCAGCGTAGTCAACAATGAGCAGTTCTTC
TRBV28	TRBD1	-	TRBJ1-5	CASCYGTGQNQPQHF	TGTGCCAGCTGCTACGGGACAGGGCAGAATCAGCCCCAGCATTTT
TRBV27	-	-	TRBJ1-4	CASSTGVGGHEKLFF	TGTGCCAGCAGCACCGGCGTGGGGGGGCATGAAAAACTGTTTTTT
TRBV28	TRBD1	-	TRBJ2-1	CASSHDRVGRNEQFF	TGTGCCAGCAGCCATGACAGGGTGGGCCGCAATGAGCAGTTCTTC
TRBV19	-	-	TRBJ1-1	CASSMGVGTEAFF	TGTGCCAGTAGTATGGGGGTGGGCACTGAAGCTTTCTTT
TRBV6-1	-	-	TRBJ2-7	CASSGTHEQYF	TGTGCCAGCAGTGGGACCCATGAGCAGTACTTC
TRBV18	-	-	TRBJ1-1	CASSPPGPEAFF	TGTGCCAGCTCACCACCCGGGCCTGAAGCTTTCTTT
TRBV27	TRBD1	-	TRBJ2-7	CAGSYRPGQGAEQYF	TGTGCCGGCAGTTACCGCCCGGGACAGGGAGCCGAGCAGTACTTC
TRBV18	-	-	TRBJ2-1	CASSPDMMGFYNEQFF	TGTGCCAGCTCACCCGACATGATGGGATTCTACAATGAGCAGTTCTTC
TRBV6-6	-	-	TRBJ2-5	CASSLGETQYF	TGTGCCAGCAGCCTCGGGGAGACCCAGTACTTC